These 22 T cell receptor beta chains were all obtained from the same sample, sequenced in a study of OX40 agonist ivuxolimab in advanced cancers. This table comes from immunoSEQ multiplex PCR, and its TCRdb copy is limited to in-frame clones, with some not included. The table has some 83,000 clones, over 90% seen once. Sequenced material: CD4+ or CD8+ T cells sorted from blood, taken in a trial of the OX40 agonist ivuxolimab. The receptor source for this set is an adult with an advanced solid tumor such as melanoma, head and neck, liver or kidney cancer.

This clone was seen a single time. The gene calls are TRBV5-1 and TRBJ2-6; D remains unclear. Trimming shortened V by 1 base and J by 0 bases, and 5 bases separated the two germline ends. The CDR3 runs 15 residues. Per germline, CDR1 SGHRS and CDR2 YFSETQ. In DNA form, the CDR3 reads TGCGCCAGCAGCTTGCAGGACTCTGGGGCCAACGTCCTGACTTTC. Protein sequence: CASSLQDSGANVLTF.

This clone showed up just once. The CDR3 sequence is CASSKRQTGLNTGELFF. CDR3 nucleotides: TGTGCCAGCAGCAAACGACAAACAGGTCTCAACACCGGGGAGCTGTTTTTT. The rearrangement links TRBV21-1 to TRBJ2-2; the table calls TRBD1, which could not be checked here. TRBV21-1 is classified as a pseudogene. The CDR3 totals 17 residues.

The chain combines TRBV5-6 with TRBJ2-1; 12 bases match TRBD2. Germline V gives CDR1 SGHDT, CDR2 YYEEEE. The ends lost 4 bases at V and 4 bases at J; junction bases unmatched: 9. This CDR3 contains 17 residues. CDR3 nucleotide sequence: TGTGCCAGCAGCATATTTAAGACTAGCGGGGGATACAATGAGCAGTTCTTC. Amino acid sequence: CASSIFKTSGGYNEQFF.

The rearrangement links TRBV4-3 to TRBJ1-2; maybe TRBD1 (5 bases). Germline V gene data show CDR1 as LGHNA and CDR2 as YSLEER. The germline V and J ends were trimmed by 0 bases and 0 bases, with 8 bases remaining between them. This CDR3 spans 15 amino acids. CDR3 nucleotides: TGCGCCAGCAGCCAAGACAGGGAAGCTAACTATGGCTACACCTTC. Translated, it gives CASSQDREANYGYTF.

This chain joins TRBV5-4 and TRBJ2-3, with D perhaps matching TRBD2 (5 bases). The V gene's germline CDR1 is SGHNT and CDR2 YYREEE (reference sequence). The CDR3 spans 14 residues. The V gene lost 1 base and the J gene lost 4 bases, with 10 bases spanning the gap. The CDR3: CASSLTSSADTQYF. In DNA form, the CDR3 reads TGTGCCAGCAGCTTGACTAGTTCGGCAGATACGCAGTATTTT.

The chain recombines TRBV2 with TRBJ1-5; D remains ambiguous. Trimming took 10 bases from V and 5 from J, leaving 15 bases between them. Germline V gene sequence: CDR1 SNHLY, CDR2 FYNNEI. This CDR3 contains 13 residues. The CDR3 coding sequence is TGTGCCACCACCTTGGAGATAGATCAGCCCCAGCATTTT. Amino acid sequence: CATTLEIDQPQHF.

The chain couples TRBV30 to TRBJ1-1; D gene ambiguous. Trimming removed 4 bases from V and 0 bases from J, with 6 bases in between. The CDR3 is made up of 12 amino acids. The germline V gene encodes CDR1 GTSNPN and CDR2 SVGIG (reference sequence). The CDR3 DNA is TGTGCCTGGACATCCGTGAACACTGAAGCTTTCTTT. Translated: CAWTSVNTEAFF.

V is TRBV27 and J is TRBJ2-1, with a possible D match to TRBD2 (6 bases). CDR3 size: 17 residues. The V end was cut by 8 bases, the J end by 1 base, with 21 bases between. Looked up from germline, CDR1 is MNHEY and CDR2 is SMNVEV (reference sequence). Written as DNA, the CDR3 is TGTGCCAGCCGACATGTGACGCGGGAATTTTCCTACAATGAGCAGTTCTTC. Amino acid sequence: CASRHVTREFSYNEQFF.

This clone was recorded only once. The CDR3 spells CASSPGSTDTQYF. The CDR3 coding sequence is TGCGCCAGCAGCCCGGGTTCCACAGATACGCAGTATTTT. This chain joins TRBV5-1 and TRBJ2-3; no definite D call. The CDR3 is 13 residues long. Germline values: CDR1 SGHRS, CDR2 YFSETQ. With 4 bases removed from V and 2 bases from J, the gap between germline ends came to 8 bases.

The J gene is TRBJ2-3, the V gene TRBV4-2; possibly TRBD2 for D (5 bases). CDR1 and CDR2 (germline): LGHNA, YNFKEQ. Between the trimmed V and J ends, which lost 1 base and 3 bases, there was a span of 14 bases. This CDR3 spans 16 amino acids. The CDR3 DNA reads as TGTGCCAGCAGCCAAGTGAAACTAGGTGGAACAGATACGCAGTATTTT. Its protein is CASSQVKLGGTDTQYF.

This chain joins TRBV19 and TRBJ2-7; 7 bases agree with TRBD2. Germline values: CDR1 LNHDA, CDR2 SQIVND (reference sequence). V was clipped by 5 bases and J by 2 bases; unmatched bases: 12. CDR3 length equals 16 residues. CDR3 region: CASSAASGTITYEQYF. CDR3 bases: TGTGCCAGTAGTGCGGCTAGCGGTACAATCACCTACGAGCAGTACTTC.

The chain employs TRBV6-1 and TRBJ2-5; D is possibly TRBD2 (5 bases). CDR1 is MNHNS and CDR2 is SASEGT in the germline V gene. Trimming took 7 bases from V and 1 from J, leaving 10 bases between them. The CDR3 spans 13 residues. The CDR3 DNA reads as TGTGCCAGCAACGCTAGCCCCCAAGAGACCCAGTACTTC. This encodes CASNASPQETQYF.

V is TRBV18 and J is TRBJ2-5; 11 nucleotides match TRBD1. Trimming removed 4 bases from V and 4 bases from J; junction bases left unmatched: 2. Germline lookup yields CDR1 KGHSH and CDR2 LQKENI. The CDR3 is made up of 14 amino acids. The CDR3 region is CASSLGTGGETQYF. In nucleotides, the CDR3 is TGTGCCAGCTCACTCGGGACAGGGGGAGAGACCCAGTACTTC.

The V and J genes are TRBV7-2 and TRBJ2-7, with TRBD2 matching 9 bases. The CDR3 loop spans 14 amino acids. Germline lookup yields CDR1 SGHTA and CDR2 FQGNSA. The J segment lost 6 bases and the V segment lost 3 bases, leaving 6 bases of the junction unmatched. CDR3 in DNA: TGTGCCAGCAGCTTTACAGCGGGAGGTGGCGAGCAGTACTTC. It translates to CASSFTAGGGEQYF.

V is TRBV9 and J is TRBJ2-2, with 10 nucleotides matching TRBD2. V was pared by 6 bases and J by 8 bases, with 10 bases of the junction left unmatched. Germline CDR1 and CDR2: SGDLS and YYNGEE. This CDR3 spans 15 amino acids. Written as DNA, the CDR3 is TGTGCCAGCATGATTCCAGCGGGAGGGCCGGGGGAGCTGTTTTTT. As protein: CASMIPAGGPGELFF.

The chain has TRBV15 and TRBJ1-4; 9 positions match TRBD1. Trimming at V came to 5 bases and at J to 0 bases, leaving 13 bases not matched to a gene. The CDR3 length is 19 residues. CDR1 and CDR2 from the germline V gene are LNHNV and YYDKDF (reference sequence). The CDR3 protein is CATSSGTGFSLATNEKLFF. The DNA for the CDR3 is TGTGCCACCAGCTCGGGGACAGGGTTTTCACTTGCAACTAATGAAAAACTGTTTTTT.

The chain carries TRBV7-6 and TRBJ2-2; 11 bases line up with TRBD2. The junction had 3 bases not matched to a gene; V was cut back by 5 bases and J by 4 bases. CDR1 SGHVS and CDR2 FNYEAQ come from the germline V gene. The CDR3 has 15 amino acids. The CDR3 loop is CASSVTSGVTGELFF. The CDR3 coding sequence is TGTGCCAGCAGCGTGACTAGCGGGGTCACCGGGGAGCTGTTTTTT.

The chain employs TRBV28 and TRBJ2-3, with 13 bases lining up with TRBD2. The CDR3 consists of 16 residues. Trimming removed 0 bases from V and 13 bases from J; junction bases left unmatched: 10. The germline V gene encodes CDR1 MDHEN and CDR2 SYDVKM. CDR3 loop: CASSLCILAGGLPEYF. In DNA form, the CDR3 reads TGTGCCAGCAGTTTATGTATACTAGCGGGAGGGTTGCCGGAGTATTTT.

The chain uses TRBV2 and TRBJ2-2; 8 bases align to TRBD2. This CDR3 region has 15 residues. Germline lookup yields CDR1 SNHLY and CDR2 FYNNEI. V gave up 4 bases and J gave up 4 bases; unmatched junction bases: 5. The CDR3: CASSVLGGGTGELFF. As DNA, the CDR3 is TGTGCCAGCAGTGTCCTCGGGGGGGGCACCGGGGAGCTGTTTTTT.

This chain joins TRBV7-2 and TRBJ2-1; the D call may be TRBD1 or TRBD2 (5 bases each). The V end was cut by 1 base, the J end by 9 bases, with 16 bases between. This CDR3 spans 15 amino acids. Germline values: CDR1 SGHTA, CDR2 FQGNSA. The CDR3 nucleotides read TGTGCCAGCAGCTTAGGTAGGATCGGGACGGTTGAGCAGTTCTTC. Protein: CASSLGRIGTVEQFF.

This sequence joins TRBV2 and TRBJ2-7; perhaps TRBD1 as D (6 bases). The V gene lost 4 bases and the J gene lost 6 bases, with 16 bases spanning the gap. The CDR3 is 14 residues long. Germline V CDR1 and CDR2: SNHLY, FYNNEI. The CDR3 loop reads CASSVYRDIGEQYF. The CDR3 bases are TGTGCCAGCAGTGTCTACAGGGACATAGGCGAGCAGTACTTC.

V gene TRBV6-5 combines with J gene TRBJ1-5; D not certain. V was shortened by 5 bases and J by 9 bases, with 14 bases between the two germline ends. The germline gives CDR1 MNHEY, CDR2 SVGAGI. The CDR3 sequence is 13 residues long. For the CDR3, the DNA is TGTGCCAGCAGTGACGGTAGTAACGCGCCCCAGCATTTT. Its protein product is CASSDGSNAPQHF.